The 30 T cell receptor beta chains listed next were all sequenced from one sample in a study of post-analysis software for immune sequencing data. Unique molecular identifiers were built into the TCR beta cDNA libraries. MiXCR, applied by TCRdb to the PCR reads, yields one record per CDR3 protein. The sample shows about half a million distinct CDR3 sequences, around a third of them seen only once. General study points: The five TRBV segments detected at higher frequency in patients than in controls included TRBV5-6, TRBV5-1 and TRBV20-1.

Their cognate antigens are unknown. Sequencing was performed on blood. The receptors derive from a girl aged 2 to 17 with multiple sclerosis.

The chain carries TRBV5-1 and TRBJ2-3; tentatively, D is TRBD1 (7 bases). The length of the CDR3 is 14 residues. The germline V and J ends were trimmed by 4 bases and 0 bases, with 9 bases remaining between them. Per germline, CDR1 SGHRS and CDR2 YFSETQ. The DNA of the CDR3 is TGCGCCAGCAGCGCGGGACAGAGCACAGATACGCAGTATTTT. Translating it yields CASSAGQSTDTQYF.

This chain connects TRBV4-1 to TRBJ2-6; 7 nucleotides line up with TRBD1. Germline CDR1 reads MGHRA; CDR2 reads YSYEKL. Germline trimming cut 3 bases from V and 0 bases from J; bases unmatched to any gene: 5. This CDR3 has 17 amino acids. The CDR3 is CASSHPGQNSGANVLTF. The CDR3 DNA reads as TGCGCCAGCAGCCACCCGGGACAGAACTCTGGGGCCAACGTCCTGACTTTC.

The rearrangement uses TRBV3-1 and TRBJ2-7; 12 bases fit TRBD2. This CDR3 has 15 amino acids. Trimming at V came to 2 bases and at J to 7 bases, leaving 6 bases not matched to a gene. Germline V CDR1 and CDR2: LGHDT, YNNKEL (reference sequence). CDR3 loop: CASSQRTSGTWEQYF. CDR3 nucleotides: TGTGCCAGCAGCCAAAGGACTAGCGGGACCTGGGAGCAGTACTTC.

This clonotype occurred a few times. This chain links TRBV9 with TRBJ1-6; 7 bases line up with TRBD1. V gave up 4 bases and J gave up 9 bases; unmatched junction bases: 10. The CDR3 is 15 amino acids. Germline V gives CDR1 SGDLS, CDR2 YYNGEE. The DNA of the CDR3 is TGTGCCAGCAGCTCAAACAGGGGATTCGGTTCACCCCTCCACTTT. Translating gives CASSSNRGFGSPLHF.

This clonotype was detected only a few times. This chain connects TRBV5-1 to TRBJ2-1; TRBD1 might be the D (6 bases). Germline V gene lookup returns CDR1 SGHRS and CDR2 YFSETQ. CDR3 size: 15 residues. The ends were cut back, 0 bases at V and 6 bases at J, with 13 bases in the middle. The CDR3 reads CASSLGGPSFNEQFF. The CDR3 region has the DNA TGCGCCAGCAGCTTGGGGGGGCCATCTTTCAATGAGCAGTTCTTC.

The chain combines TRBV10-2 with TRBJ2-7, with TRBD2 matching 10 bases. This CDR3 contains 15 residues. V gave up 0 bases and J gave up 2 bases; unmatched junction bases: 1. Germline CDR1 and CDR2: WSHSY and SAAADI. The CDR3 is CASSESLAGAYEQYF. CDR3 DNA sequence: TGCGCCAGCAGTGAGTCCCTAGCGGGGGCCTACGAGCAGTACTTC.

Note on this clonotype: One base away lies a much larger clone, so this may be a sequencing read error. The chain employs TRBV3-1 and TRBJ2-5; D is undetermined. The DNA end lines up better with TRBJ2-7; the J call may be wrong. This CDR3 is 12 amino acids long. Germline V gene lookup returns CDR1 LGHDT and CDR2 YNNKEL (reference sequence). In DNA form, the CDR3 reads TGTGCCAGCAGCCGGGAAGGCTACGAGCAGTACTTC. Encoded protein: CASSREGYEQYF.

The J gene is TRBJ1-1, the V gene TRBV5-1, with a tentative D call TRBD1 (5 bases). CDR3 length: 15 residues. Between the trimmed V and J ends, which lost 4 bases and 4 bases, there was a span of 17 bases. Germline-derived CDR1 and CDR2 are SGHRS and YFSETQ. The CDR3 nucleotides read TGCGCCAGCAGCCCCCAGGGAGGTGGGGTCACTGAAGCTTTCTTT. Protein: CASSPQGGGVTEAFF.

This clonotype was counted at least ten times. The chain uses TRBV4-2 and TRBJ2-5; 8 nucleotides agree with TRBD2. J was trimmed by 2 bases and V by 8 bases; bases with no gene match: 4. The CDR3 is made up of 13 amino acids. Germline CDR1 reads LGHNA; CDR2 reads YNFKEQ. The CDR3 is CASRTGGQETQYF. The DNA of the CDR3 is TGTGCCAGCCGCACGGGGGGGCAAGAGACCCAGTACTTC.

The V call is TRBV12-3 or TRBV12-4, the J call TRBJ2-3, with D possibly being TRBD1 or TRBD2 (7 bases each). The CDR3 has 14 amino acids. Deletions cut 5 bases from V and 2 bases from J, with 11 bases between. The CDR3 nucleotides are TGTGCCAGCAGTCCAGGGGGGGCCACAGATACGCAGTATTTT. It encodes CASSPGGATDTQYF.

V is TRBV6-5 and J is TRBJ1-6; D gene ambiguous. Trimming took off 6 bases at V and 2 bases at J, with 8 bases between the two ends. CDR1 MNHEY and CDR2 SVGAGI come from the germline V gene. The CDR3 consists of 14 residues. CDR3 loop: CASRQRAYNSPLHF. The CDR3 DNA follows: TGTGCCAGCAGACAGAGGGCCTATAATTCACCCCTCCACTTT.

This clonotype showed up just a few times. The gene calls are TRBV28 and TRBJ2-4; 8 nucleotides align to TRBD1. The tail of the sequence fits TRBJ2-7 better, so the J call may be wrong. The CDR3 consists of 14 residues. Germline CDR1 MDHEN, CDR2 SYDVKM. The CDR3 DNA reads as TGTGCCAGCCGACGACAGGGGTCGATCTACGAGCAGTACTTC. It codes for CASRRQGSIYEQYF.

This chain uses TRBV6-1 with TRBJ2-5; a weak D match, TRBD2 (7 bases). This CDR3 contains 17 residues. Germline V gene sequence: CDR1 MNHNS, CDR2 SASEGT. V shed 3 bases and J shed 5 bases, with 22 bases lying between them. The CDR3 nucleotides read TGTGCCAGCAGTGAGGTGGGGGGGGGCTTCGGAAGGGAGACCCAGTACTTC. Translation: CASSEVGGGFGRETQYF.

CDR3 sequence reads: CASSFSTGTGWIETQYF. CDR3 DNA sequence: TGTGCCAGCAGTTTTTCAACCGGGACAGGGTGGATAGAGACCCAGTACTTC. The genes are TRBV6-5 and TRBJ2-5; 9 nucleotides agree with TRBD1. This CDR3 is built from 17 residues. Germline-derived CDR1 and CDR2 are MNHEY and SVGAGI. The J segment lost 4 bases and the V segment lost 4 bases, leaving 13 bases of the junction unmatched.

The CDR3 region is CASSWGAYEQYF. CDR3 nucleotides: TGTGCCTCGTCATGGGGGGCATACGAGCAGTACTTC. J is TRBJ2-7 and V is TRBV7-8; TRBD1 or TRBD2 may be the D gene (6 bases each). V was clipped by 11 bases and J by 4 bases, with 15 bases between them. Germline V CDR1 and CDR2: SGHVS, FQNEAQ. CDR3 length: 12 amino acids.

This clonotype was counted a few times. V and J are TRBV6-5 and TRBJ2-3; 9 bases agree with TRBD1. Germline CDR1 reads MNHEY; CDR2 reads SVGAGI. The CDR3 runs to 14 residues. V was pared by 6 bases and J by 4 bases, with 5 bases of the junction left unmatched. CDR3 DNA sequence: TGTGCCAGCAGGAGGGACAGGGAGGCAGATACGCAGTATTTT. This gives the protein CASRRDREADTQYF.

The chain carries TRBV28 and TRBJ1-4, with 9 nucleotides matching TRBD1. The CDR3 is made up of 14 amino acids. Germline V gene lookup returns CDR1 MDHEN and CDR2 SYDVKM. J was trimmed by 8 bases and V by 10 bases; bases with no gene match: 11. CDR3 nucleotides: TGTGCCACCATTTCGGACAGGGGTGGAGAAAAACTGTTTTTT. It specifies CATISDRGGEKLFF.

This clonotype was seen a few times. The genes are TRBV20-1 and TRBJ1-6, with unresolved D. The germline gives CDR1 DFQATT, CDR2 SNEGSKA (reference sequence). The CDR3 has 14 residues. Trimming shortened V by 4 bases and J by 9 bases, and 16 bases separated the two germline ends. The CDR3 sequence: CSAITETKGSPLHF. DNA for the CDR3: TGCAGTGCTATCACGGAAACAAAGGGTTCACCCCTCCACTTT.

This clonotype appeared a few times. This chain joins TRBV20-1 and TRBJ2-3, with no clear D. The CDR3 is 15 residues long. Germline-derived CDR1 and CDR2 are DFQATT and SNEGSKA (reference sequence). V lost 1 base to trimming and J lost 1 base, with 12 bases between them. CDR3: CSARVLVRGTDTQYF. The CDR3 nucleotides are TGCAGTGCTAGAGTTTTAGTCCGTGGCACAGATACGCAGTATTTT.

This chain joins TRBV24-1 and TRBJ1-5, with unresolved D. V was clipped by 5 bases and J by 1 base, with 8 bases between them. The CDR3 spans 14 residues. CDR1 KGHDR and CDR2 SFDVKD come from the germline V gene. CDR3 amino acids: CATSGGTSNQPQHF. The CDR3, as DNA: TGTGCCACCAGTGGAGGCACAAGCAATCAGCCCCAGCATTTT.

The V call is TRBV10-3, the J call TRBJ2-7; 8 bases agree with TRBD1. Germline V gene sequence: CDR1 ENHRY, CDR2 SYGVKD. This CDR3 comprises 15 residues. With 3 bases clipped from V and 7 bases from J, the junction kept 11 bases outside the gene matches. The CDR3: CAISERTGLLNEQYF. The CDR3 region has the DNA TGTGCCATCAGTGAAAGGACAGGGCTCCTCAATGAGCAGTACTTC.

This clonotype was detected only a few times. The J gene is TRBJ2-1, the V gene TRBV7-2; TRBD2 is a possible D gene (6 bases). Deletions cut 6 bases from V and 7 bases from J, with 10 bases between. CDR1 is SGHTA, CDR2 FQGNSA, per germline. The CDR3 runs 12 residues. The CDR3 reads CASRMGGNEQFF. In DNA, the CDR3 is TGTGCCAGCAGGATGGGGGGAAATGAGCAGTTCTTC.

This clonotype turned up a few times. The chain uses TRBV7-9 and TRBJ2-5, with D perhaps TRBD1 (6 bases). The germline CDR1 and CDR2 sequences are SEHNR and FQNEAQ (reference sequence). This CDR3 is 13 amino acids long. Trimming took off 1 base at V and 5 bases at J, with 8 bases between the two ends. The CDR3 here is CASSLVTGETQYF. The CDR3 DNA sequence: TGTGCCAGCAGCTTAGTAACAGGGGAGACCCAGTACTTC.

In this sample, this clonotype turned up a few times. The chain carries TRBV5-1 and TRBJ2-7; tentatively, D is TRBD2 (7 bases). Trimming pared 4 bases from V and 4 bases from J, leaving 18 bases between. Germline loops: CDR1 SGHRS, CDR2 YFSETQ. The CDR3 loop spans 15 amino acids. Here the CDR3 reads CASSNGGTRQYEQYF. In DNA form, the CDR3 reads TGCGCCAGCAGCAACGGGGGGACAAGGCAATACGAGCAGTACTTC.

Many counts were recorded for this clonotype. The rearrangement uses TRBV7-3 and TRBJ2-3; TRBD1 is a possible D gene (5 bases). CDR1 is SGHTA and CDR2 is FQGTGA in the germline V gene. Trimming pared 2 bases from V and 1 base from J, leaving 7 bases between. This CDR3 has 14 amino acids. The CDR3 DNA follows: TGTGCCAGCAGCTTATCAGGGCGCACAGATACGCAGTATTTT. Translated, it gives CASSLSGRTDTQYF.

V gene TRBV7-8 combines with J gene TRBJ1-2; D is unclear. With 1 base removed from V and 4 bases from J, the gap between germline ends came to 10 bases. CDR3 length equals 14 residues. The germline CDR1 and CDR2 sequences are SGHVS and FQNEAQ. In DNA, the CDR3 is TGTGCCAGCAGCTTAGAAGCTCGGCCCTATGGCTACACCTTC. Amino acids: CASSLEARPYGYTF.

This clonotype was picked up many times. J is TRBJ2-7 and V is TRBV20-1, with 11 bases identical to TRBD2. The V gene end was trimmed by 3 bases and the J gene end by 0 bases; junction bases not matched to a gene: 1. Germline CDR1 and CDR2: DFQATT and SNEGSKA (reference sequence). This CDR3 region has 14 residues. The CDR3 region is CSARLAGGSYEQYF. For the CDR3, the DNA is TGCAGTGCTAGGCTAGCGGGGGGCTCCTACGAGCAGTACTTC.

With respect to this clonotype: A junction end diverges from the germline sequence, so it may reflect a read error. CDR3 sequence: CSARSHEYGHTF. The DNA for the CDR3 is TGCAGTGCTAGATCACACGAATATGGCCACACCTTC. The chain recombines TRBV20-1 with TRBJ1-2; unclear D gene. Germline values: CDR1 DFQATT, CDR2 SNEGSKA (reference sequence). The CDR3 has 12 residues.

This sequence joins TRBV10-2 and TRBJ2-5; D is perhaps TRBD2 (5 bases). The J call may be mistaken, given a closer DNA end match to TRBJ2-7. This CDR3 has 13 residues. Germline CDR1 is WSHSY and CDR2 is SAAADI. This CDR3 is CASGPGSPYEQYF. The CDR3 nucleotides read TGCGCCTCCGGTCCGGGGTCCCCCTACGAGCAGTACTTC.

This clonotype was seen a handful of times. This rearrangement joins TRBV6-5 to TRBJ1-1; D unresolved. V lost 6 bases and J 1 base, leaving 9 bases between the germline ends. Germline loops: CDR1 MNHEY, CDR2 SVGAGI. The CDR3 spans 13 residues. CDR3 bases: TGTGCCAGCAGCTTACGGGAGAACACTGAAGCTTTCTTT. Encoded protein: CASSLRENTEAFF.